These 3 T cell receptor beta chains originate from one sample sequenced in a study of blood T cell repertoires in COVID-19. Measured with immunoSEQ multiplex PCR; TCRdb has only the in-frame clones, and not every one. The data contain some 200,000 clones, 70% to 90% of them seen just once; the ten biggest clones take up roughly 2%. Source material: peripheral blood. Every receptor here comes from a woman aged 50 to 65 with acute or convalescent COVID-19.

This sequence joins TRBV27 and TRBJ1-1; 8 bases are a match to TRBD1. The CDR3 contains 15 residues. In germline, CDR1 is MNHEY, CDR2 SMNVEV (reference sequence). The V and J ends lost 7 bases and 2 bases, in that order; junction bases with no gene match: 9. As DNA, the CDR3 is TGTGCCAGCACCCTTCTGGGGACAGGAAACACTGAAGCTTTCTTT. This gives the protein CASTLLGTGNTEAFF.

The chain carries TRBV12-3 or TRBV12-4 and TRBJ2-7, with 11 bases identical to TRBD2. This CDR3 has 13 amino acids. V was clipped by 7 bases and J by 3 bases; unmatched bases: 2. CDR3 bases: TGTGCCAGCATGGGACTAGCGGACTACGAGCAGTACTTC. Residues: CASMGLADYEQYF.

The J gene is TRBJ2-3, the V gene TRBV4-1, with D perhaps matching TRBD1 (6 bases). The CDR3 is 16 residues long. Trimming shortened V by 1 base and J by 3 bases, and 14 bases separated the two germline ends. The germline CDR1 and CDR2 sequences are MGHRA and YSYEKL. This chain's CDR3 is CASSQGRGLATDTQYF. For the CDR3, the DNA is TGCGCCAGCAGCCAAGGCAGGGGTCTTGCTACAGATACGCAGTATTTT.